Following are 11 T cell receptor beta chains from one sample sequenced in a study of blood T cell repertoires in COVID-19. The assay was immunoSEQ multiplex PCR, and TCRdb's table has in-frame clones only and misses some. The sample records fewer than 350,000 clones, 88% being singletons. Sequenced sample: peripheral blood. The receptors originated from a man in his late teens or twenties with active or convalescent COVID-19.

The chain is built from TRBV7-2 and TRBJ1-1, with D possibly matching TRBD1 (5 bases). This CDR3 has 15 amino acids. V lost 5 bases and J lost 0, with 13 bases in between. Looked up from germline, CDR1 is SGHTA and CDR2 is FQGNSA. The CDR3 protein is CASSQRTTVNTEAFF. CDR3 nucleotide sequence: TGTGCCAGCAGCCAAAGGACGACAGTGAACACTGAAGCTTTCTTT.

The genes are TRBV7-9 and TRBJ1-4; 9 bases agree with TRBD1. Germline V gives CDR1 SEHNR, CDR2 FQNEAQ (reference sequence). The CDR3 sequence is 16 residues long. With 1 base clipped from V and 2 bases from J, the junction kept 2 bases outside the gene matches. CDR3 nucleotide sequence: TGTGCCAGCAGCTTAGGGGACAGGGCGACTAATGAAAAACTGTTTTTT. It translates to CASSLGDRATNEKLFF.

As for this clone: The junction and the germline gene differ at one end; a read error may be behind it. The V gene is TRBV9, the J gene TRBJ2-3, with TRBD1 as a possible D gene (6 bases). The CDR3 length is 11 residues. Germline lookup yields CDR1 SGDLS and CDR2 YYNGEE. CDR3 in amino acids: CASSPAGDTTF. The CDR3 coding sequence is TGTGCCAGCAGCCCAGCCGGGGACACGACCTTT.

The chain recombines TRBV24-1 with TRBJ1-2; 7 nucleotides line up with TRBD1. Trimming cost V 4 bases and J 5 bases; bases outside gene matches: 9. Germline lookup yields CDR1 KGHDR and CDR2 SFDVKD. The CDR3 sequence is 15 residues long. The CDR3: CATSDSRQGEYGYTF. In DNA form, the CDR3 reads TGTGCCACCAGTGACTCCCGACAGGGAGAGTATGGCTACACCTTC.

V usage is TRBV19 and J usage is TRBJ2-2; 10 bases fit TRBD2. Germline V lookup: CDR1 LNHDA, CDR2 SQIVND (reference sequence). The CDR3 is 15 residues long. Unmatched junction bases numbered 2, after V lost 3 bases and J lost 4 bases. The CDR3 here is CASSMLAGVTGELFF. The CDR3 DNA follows: TGTGCCAGTAGTATGCTAGCGGGGGTCACCGGGGAGCTGTTTTTT.

A single count supports this clone. This chain uses TRBV27 with TRBJ1-1; D is perhaps TRBD1 (5 bases). This CDR3 is 15 amino acids long. Germline V CDR1 and CDR2: MNHEY, SMNVEV (reference sequence). V lost 2 bases to trimming and J lost 7 bases, with 17 bases between them. The CDR3 coding sequence is TGTGCCAGCAGTTTAGGGACTGGAGAATGGCATGAAGCTTTCTTT. Translation gives CASSLGTGEWHEAFF.

This clone appeared a single time. The CDR3 loop is CASSDRDRGFHEQYF. CDR3 DNA: TGTGCCAGTAGCGACCGGGACAGGGGTTTCCACGAGCAGTACTTC. The chain employs TRBV19 and TRBJ2-7; 10 nucleotides align to TRBD1. V lost 6 bases and J lost 5; bases outside the gene matches: 10. The CDR3 spans 15 residues. Germline assignment: CDR1 LNHDA and CDR2 SQIVND (reference sequence).

The gene calls are TRBV9 and TRBJ1-4; no clear D. Trimming removed 3 bases at V and 4 bases at J, with 19 bases between. Germline assignment: CDR1 SGDLS and CDR2 YYNGEE. The CDR3 loop spans 17 amino acids. CDR3 in amino acids: CASSGGGLKGGNEKLFF. CDR3 nucleotides: TGTGCCAGCAGCGGGGGAGGTCTCAAAGGAGGTAATGAAAAACTGTTTTTT.

The J gene is TRBJ2-7, the V gene TRBV2, with D unresolved. The germline CDR1 and CDR2 sequences are SNHLY and FYNNEI. The ends were cut back, 3 bases at V and 4 bases at J, with 7 bases in the middle. This CDR3 has 12 amino acids. The CDR3 here is CASSDRRYEQYF. CDR3 nucleotide sequence: TGTGCCAGCAGTGACCGCAGATACGAGCAGTACTTC.

This rearrangement joins TRBV6-6 to TRBJ1-2; maybe TRBD1 (5 bases). CDR3 length equals 13 residues. The V and J ends lost 2 bases and 6 bases respectively, with 10 bases between them. Germline CDR1 MNHNY, CDR2 SVGAGI (reference sequence). CDR3 nucleotides: TGTGCCAGCAGTTACGGGCCCAGGGATGGCTACACCTTC. Translated: CASSYGPRDGYTF.

The chain uses TRBV4-3 and TRBJ1-2, with TRBD1 matching 8 bases. The CDR3 contains 16 residues. V lost 4 bases, J lost 3 bases, and 10 bases stayed unmatched. The germline V gene has CDR1 LGHNA and CDR2 YSLEER. In DNA, the CDR3 is TGCGCCAGCAGCCCGCAAGACAGGGGACGGTACTATGGCTACACCTTC. It is translated as CASSPQDRGRYYGYTF.